The entry below gives a single T cell receptor (beta chain) sequence along with its context. Its antigen remains unidentified. The source of the sample is a study of T cell responses to AZD1222 COVID-19 vaccine. In germline, CDR1 is SGHDT, CDR2 YYEEEE. CDR3 size: 14 residues. V was clipped by 1 base and J by 8 bases, with 12 bases between them. General study results and limits: Possibly, clonal diversity was underestimated; donors were largely white British and included more females.

TCRdb keeps only in-frame clones here, not all; method: immunoSEQ multiplex PCR. The sample contains under 110,000 clones, just over 90% of which appear only once. This specimen was peripheral blood, taken on day 0 of AZD1222 vaccination. This receptor was obtained from an adult in good health. This chain uses TRBV5-6 with TRBJ1-4, with D possibly TRBD1 on 5 matching bases. CDR3 sequence (DNA): TGTGCCAGCAGCTTGAGACAGAACGAAGAAAAACTGTTTTTT. Translation: CASSLRQNEEKLFF.